Reported below is one TCR beta chain. Its antigen is still unknown. Base qualities are not at hand, and no much larger clone is one base apart. This record comes from a study of OX40 agonist ivuxolimab in advanced cancers. About the investigation overall: Ivuxolimab was an agonistic, fully human IgG2 monoclonal antibody directed against OX40 (CD134), a costimulatory receptor. Intravenous ivuxolimab was administered to patients every 2 weeks at six dose levels: 0.01, 0.1, 0.3, 1.5, 3 and 10 mg/kg. Among the roughly 52 dose-escalation patients, about 19 had hepatocellular carcinoma, about 15 melanoma, 9 renal cell carcinoma and 9 head and neck cancer. The dose-escalation cohort was 82.7% male with a mean age of about 58 years, ranging from roughly 20 to 80. Patients were allowed to have had prior anti-PD-1, anti-PD-L1 or anti-CTLA-4 therapy, and 40% of the dose-escalation patients had been treated with checkpoint inhibitors. Partial responses occurred in three dose-escalation patients, of whom one had hepatocellular carcinoma and two had cutaneous melanoma. Peripheral TCRbeta sequencing was intended to test whether TCR sequence diversity was altered and clonal T-cell expansion was caused by ivuxolimab. The monotherapy dose-escalation portion (N of about 57 patients) of the phase I ivuxolimab trial is reported in the paper.

Genomic DNA was isolated from the sorted cells so that the TCRbeta CDR3 region could be sequenced. The immunoSEQ Assay was used to sequence the TCRbeta CDR3 regions. TCRdb holds this immuneACCESS table with in-frame rearrangements only. Some clones are missing; in checked studies, unresolved V genes explain under half, and the rest has no known cause. A total of tens of thousands of clones appear in this sample, about 93% of them only once. 5.9% of the sample is taken by the ten largest. The germline V gene sets CDR1 to SGHRS and CDR2 to YFSETQ. V has 0 bases trimmed and J has 1 base trimmed; junction bases matching no gene number 6. From cysteine to phenylalanine, the CDR3 is 17 amino acids long. Just CDR3 DNA is preserved here, 51 bases in frame from base 1. The trial excluded patients who had a history of autoimmune disease or who were on systemic immunosuppression. Peripheral blood for TCR sequencing was drawn from every dose cohort at baseline, at cycle 4 day 1 and at cycle 7 day 1. The samples were taken from a phase I, first-in-human, multicenter, open-label dose-escalation trial of ivuxolimab. Adults with locally advanced or metastatic melanoma, renal cell, hepatocellular, or head and neck squamous cell carcinoma were enrolled in the trial. CD4+ and CD8+ T cells were sorted separately from peripheral blood before TCR sequencing.

The research as a whole found: At doses of 0.1 to 3.0 mg/kg, clonal expansion of both CD4+ and CD8+ T cells in blood was seen between baseline and week 6. Low levels of normalized T-cell clonal expansion were also seen in some nonresponding patients. In partial responders in the 0.1-3.0 mg/kg groups, normalized peripheral clonal expansion was found to be among the lowest, especially among CD8+ T cells. On average, CD8+ T cells showed more expanded clones than CD4+ T cells after ivuxolimab. The antigen specificity of the clonally expanded peripheral T cells was not determined.

The specimen was CD4+ or CD8+ T cells sorted from blood, collected in a trial of the OX40 agonist ivuxolimab. The TCR originated in an adult with an advanced solid tumor such as melanoma, head and neck, liver or kidney cancer. The sequence links TRBV5-1 to TRBJ2-3; 9 central bases correspond to TRBD2. The CDR3 region has the sequence CASSLDNSGSGTDTQYF. Here is the DNA: TGCGCCAGCAGCTTGGACAATAGCGGGAGTGGCACAGATACGCAGTATTTT.